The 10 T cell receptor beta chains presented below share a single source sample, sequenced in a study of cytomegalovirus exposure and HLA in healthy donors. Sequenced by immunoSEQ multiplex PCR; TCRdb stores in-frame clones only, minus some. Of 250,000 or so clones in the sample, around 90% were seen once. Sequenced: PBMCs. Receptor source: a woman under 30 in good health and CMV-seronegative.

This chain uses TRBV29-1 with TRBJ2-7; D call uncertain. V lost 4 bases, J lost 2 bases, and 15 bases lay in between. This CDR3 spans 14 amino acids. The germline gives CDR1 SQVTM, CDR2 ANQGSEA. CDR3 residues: CSVVWQVHPYEQYF. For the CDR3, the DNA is TGCAGCGTTGTATGGCAGGTCCACCCCTACGAGCAGTACTTC.

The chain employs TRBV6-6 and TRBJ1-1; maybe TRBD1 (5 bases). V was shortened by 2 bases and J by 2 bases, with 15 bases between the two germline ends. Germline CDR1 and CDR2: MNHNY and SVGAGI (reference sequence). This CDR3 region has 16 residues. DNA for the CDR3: TGTGCCAGCAGTTACCCCCCCGGACAAAGAAACACTGAAGCTTTCTTT. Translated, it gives CASSYPPGQRNTEAFF.

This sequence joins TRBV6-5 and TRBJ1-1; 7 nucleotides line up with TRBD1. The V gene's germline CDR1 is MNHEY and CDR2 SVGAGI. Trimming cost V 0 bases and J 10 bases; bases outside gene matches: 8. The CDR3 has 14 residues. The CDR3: CASSYSNRGFRAFF. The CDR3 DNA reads TGTGCCAGCAGTTACTCAAACAGGGGATTTAGAGCTTTCTTT.

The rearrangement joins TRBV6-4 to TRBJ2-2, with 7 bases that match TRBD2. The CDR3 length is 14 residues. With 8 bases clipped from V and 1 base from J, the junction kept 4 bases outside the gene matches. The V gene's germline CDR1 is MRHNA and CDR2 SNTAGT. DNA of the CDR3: TGTGCCAGCCGGGGACTAATGAACACCGGGGAGCTGTTTTTT. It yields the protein CASRGLMNTGELFF.

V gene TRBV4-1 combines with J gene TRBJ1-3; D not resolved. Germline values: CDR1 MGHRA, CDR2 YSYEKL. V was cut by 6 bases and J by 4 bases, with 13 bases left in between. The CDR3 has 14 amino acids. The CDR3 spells CASSLDLSGNTIYF. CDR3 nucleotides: TGCGCCAGCAGTCTGGACTTGTCAGGAAACACCATATATTTT.

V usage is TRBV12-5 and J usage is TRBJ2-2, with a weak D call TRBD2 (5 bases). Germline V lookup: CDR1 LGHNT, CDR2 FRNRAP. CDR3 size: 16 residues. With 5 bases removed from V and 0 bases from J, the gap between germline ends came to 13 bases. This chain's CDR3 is CASGPEGDANTGELFF. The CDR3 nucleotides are TGTGCTAGTGGTCCCGAGGGAGACGCGAACACCGGGGAGCTGTTTTTT.

In DNA form, the CDR3 reads TGTGCCAGCAGTTACTCAGCACGGGGAGGGAATGAAAAACTGTTTTTT. Translating it yields CASSYSARGGNEKLFF. V usage is TRBV6-5 and J usage is TRBJ1-4, with D unclear. CDR1 and CDR2 from the germline V gene are MNHEY and SVGAGI. The CDR3 has 16 amino acids. Trimming pared 0 bases from V and 5 bases from J, leaving 13 bases between.

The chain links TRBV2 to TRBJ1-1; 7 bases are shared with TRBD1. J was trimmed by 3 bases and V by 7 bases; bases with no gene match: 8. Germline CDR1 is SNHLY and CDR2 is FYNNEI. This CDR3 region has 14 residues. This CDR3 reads CASIRGGADTEAFF. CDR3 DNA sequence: TGTGCCAGCATCCGAGGGGGCGCCGACACTGAAGCTTTCTTT.

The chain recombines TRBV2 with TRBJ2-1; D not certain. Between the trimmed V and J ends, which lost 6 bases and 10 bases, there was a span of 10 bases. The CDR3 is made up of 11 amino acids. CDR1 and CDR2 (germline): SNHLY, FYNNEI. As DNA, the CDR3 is TGTGCCAGCAGGTTCTCCGCGGAGCAGTTCTTC. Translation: CASRFSAEQFF.

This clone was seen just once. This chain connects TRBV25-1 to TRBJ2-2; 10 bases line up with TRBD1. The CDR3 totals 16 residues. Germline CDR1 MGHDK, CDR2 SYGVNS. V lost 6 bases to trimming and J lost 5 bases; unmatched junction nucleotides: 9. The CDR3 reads CASRVDRGWPTGELFF. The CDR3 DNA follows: TGTGCCAGCAGAGTGGACAGGGGGTGGCCTACCGGGGAGCTGTTTTTT.